The text below deals with one T cell receptor (beta chain). This record belongs to a study of early T cells in non-severe SARS-CoV-2 infection. The CDR3 loop spans 14 amino acids. Trimming stripped 5 bases from V and 2 bases from J, with 10 bases between. The germline V gene has CDR1 SGHAT and CDR2 FQNNGV. TCRdb passed the 5' RACE reads through MiXCR, listing each CDR3 protein once. The table includes over 60,000 distinct CDR3 sequences, less than 15% detected once. The sequencing sample was made of whole blood. The chain joins TRBV11-2 to TRBJ2-1, with D possibly matching TRBD1 (6 bases). The sequence was obtained from an adult who was a healthcare worker with PCR-confirmed SARS-CoV-2 infection or an uninfected control (not recorded which). CDR3 in amino acids: CASSVNRAYNEQFF. The DNA for the CDR3 is TGTGCCAGCAGCGTGAACAGGGCCTACAATGAGCAGTTCTTC.